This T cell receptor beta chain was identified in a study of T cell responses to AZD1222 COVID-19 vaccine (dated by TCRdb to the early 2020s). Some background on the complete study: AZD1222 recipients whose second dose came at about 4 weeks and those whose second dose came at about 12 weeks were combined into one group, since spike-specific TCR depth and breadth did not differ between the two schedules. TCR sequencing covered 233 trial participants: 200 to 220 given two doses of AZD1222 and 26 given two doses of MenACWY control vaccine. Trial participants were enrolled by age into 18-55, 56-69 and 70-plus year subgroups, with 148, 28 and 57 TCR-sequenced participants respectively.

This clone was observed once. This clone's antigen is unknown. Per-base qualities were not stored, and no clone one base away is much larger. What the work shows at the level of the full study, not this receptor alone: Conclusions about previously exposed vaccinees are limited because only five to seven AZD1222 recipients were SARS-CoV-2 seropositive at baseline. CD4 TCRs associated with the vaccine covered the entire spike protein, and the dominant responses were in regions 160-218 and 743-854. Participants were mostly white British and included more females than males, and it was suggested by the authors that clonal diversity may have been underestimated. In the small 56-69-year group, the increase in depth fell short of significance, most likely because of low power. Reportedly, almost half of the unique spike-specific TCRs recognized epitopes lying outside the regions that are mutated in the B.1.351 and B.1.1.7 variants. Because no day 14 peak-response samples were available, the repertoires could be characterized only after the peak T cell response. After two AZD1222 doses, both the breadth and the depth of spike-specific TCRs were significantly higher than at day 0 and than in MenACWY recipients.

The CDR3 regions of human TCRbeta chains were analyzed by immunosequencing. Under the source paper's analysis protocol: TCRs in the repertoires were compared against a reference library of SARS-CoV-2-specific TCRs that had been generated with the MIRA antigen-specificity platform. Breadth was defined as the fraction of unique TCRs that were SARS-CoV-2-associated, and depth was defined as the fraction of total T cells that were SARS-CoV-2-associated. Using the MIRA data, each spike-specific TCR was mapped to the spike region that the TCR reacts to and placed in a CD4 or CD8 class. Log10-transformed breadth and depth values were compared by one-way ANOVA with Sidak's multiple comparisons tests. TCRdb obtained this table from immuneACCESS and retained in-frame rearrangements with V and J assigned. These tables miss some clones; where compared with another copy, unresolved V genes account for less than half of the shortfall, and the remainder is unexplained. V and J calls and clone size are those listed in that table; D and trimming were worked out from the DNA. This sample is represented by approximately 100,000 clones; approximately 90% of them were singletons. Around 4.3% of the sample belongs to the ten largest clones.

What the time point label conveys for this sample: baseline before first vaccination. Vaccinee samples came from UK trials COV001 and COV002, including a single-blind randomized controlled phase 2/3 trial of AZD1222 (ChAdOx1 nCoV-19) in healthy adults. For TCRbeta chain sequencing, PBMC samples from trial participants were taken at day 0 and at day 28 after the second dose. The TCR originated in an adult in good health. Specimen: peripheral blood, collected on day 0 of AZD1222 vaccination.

The nucleotides read TGTGCCAGCAGCGTTACCGGGACTTCGAACACCGGGGAGCTGTTTTTT. Its protein product is CASSVTGTSNTGELFF. Recombination linked TRBV7-6 to TRBJ2-2; TRBD2 is a possible D gene, resting on 6 matching bases. V is cut by 5 bases and J by 0 bases, and the space between the germline ends is 13 bases. The germline V gene encodes CDR1 SGHVS and CDR2 FNYEAQ. The CDR3, cysteine through phenylalanine, is 16 amino acids long. Left in the record is the CDR3 DNA by itself, 48 bases read in frame from the first base.